The present T cell receptor beta chain was sequenced within a study of blood T cell repertoires in COVID-19. Turning to the study itself: PBMCs, B-cell-depleted T cells, or T cells provided the cDNA or gDNA that made up the material.

V was cut by 11 bases and J by 2 bases, with 16 bases left in between. The CDR3 sequence is 14 residues long. The germline V gene has CDR1 MRHNA and CDR2 SNTAGT. In the original workflow: The assay estimated nucleated cells by amplifying reference gene primers. Repertoires were generated with immunoSEQ multiplex PCR, while TCRdb's copy carries only in-frame clones and drops some. D and trimming were read from the DNA, whereas the V and J calls and clone size are those reported in that table. The table includes under 250,000 clones, 80% to 90% detected once. The chain recombines TRBV6-4 with TRBJ2-1; no clear D gene. This sequence was found in a human donor in a cohort sampled during active COVID-19. Sequenced sample: peripheral blood. The CDR3 reads CAPSTRVAYNEQFF. The CDR3 nucleotides read TGTGCCCCCTCCACCCGGGTAGCCTACAATGAGCAGTTCTTC.